The source of this TCR beta chain is a study of shared clonotypes between healthy human individuals. Study observations and caveats: Naive subsets, compared against memory subsets, generally had larger estimated richness values.

There were only Caucasian adults among the donors, and all lived in Nashville, Tennessee. Produced via immunoSEQ multiplex PCR; TCRdb's table is partial and in-frame only. The sample includes fewer than 1.6 million clones, about 98.5% of them seen just once. Details on this clone: As yet, its antigen is unknown.

Germline V lookup: CDR1 SGHAT, CDR2 FQNNGV. There are 17 residues in the CDR3. Between the trimmed V and J ends, which lost 0 bases and 2 bases, there was a span of 16 bases. V and J are TRBV11-2 and TRBJ1-2; a weak D match, TRBD1 (6 bases). Sequencing input: naive CD4+ T cells sorted from blood. The subset is: CD45RA+ positively selected. This clonotype was sampled from a man aged 25-45 years in good health. The CDR3 DNA follows: TGTGCCAGCAGCTTAGATCGAACAGGGCTACGGAACTATGGCTACACCTTC. Its translation: CASSLDRTGLRNYGYTF. Full variable domain (remainder filled in from reference TRBV11-2 and TRBJ1-2): EAGVAQSPRYKIIEKRQSVAFWCNPISGHATLYWYQQILGQGPKLLIQFQNNGVVDDSQLPKDRFSAERLKGVDSTLKIQPAKLEDSAVYLCASSLDRTGLRNYGYTFGSGTRLTVV.